One TCR beta chain is described in this entry. Original processing methods: Cell counts per sample came from amplifying reference gene primers. Only in-frame clones appear in the TCRdb table, and some are missing; sequencing was by immunoSEQ multiplex PCR. That table is the source of V, J and clone size, and D and trimming were worked out from the DNA. This table has about 170,000 clones, over 70% appearing once. The data were taken from a study of blood T cell repertoires in COVID-19. Across the study: Whether acute or convalescent, the COVID-19 samples came from the United States, Italy and Spain.

The length of the CDR3 is 14 residues. The ends were cut back, 4 bases at V and 10 bases at J, with 18 bases in the middle. Germline V gene data show CDR1 as LGHDT and CDR2 as YNNKEL (reference sequence). The chain employs TRBV3-1 (or the pseudogene TRBV3-2) and TRBJ2-3; no clear D gene. The TCR comes from a woman in her 70s who had recovered from COVID-19. The specimen sequenced was peripheral blood. CDR3 bases: TGTGCCAGCAGCCCCACGGGTGGGTTGGTCGCGCAGTATTTT. Translation gives CASSPTGGLVAQYF.